This passage covers 27 T cell receptor beta chains from one sample sequenced in a study of control samples from healthy donors and cancer patients (TCRdb year 2020). To prepare the library, the immunoSEQ multiplex PCR assay was applied. TCRdb carries this immuneACCESS record with in-frame sequences only. Its versions omit some clonotypes, under half of them owing to an unresolved V gene in the studies checked, with the rest unexplained. The sample table shows 120,000 or so clones, and roughly 90% are seen once. The ten largest clonotypes hold around 8.1% of the sample. Sequences were obtained from blood. The source of these receptors is a man in his late teens or twenties in good health.

V usage is TRBV4-2 and J usage is TRBJ2-7; D call uncertain. CDR3 length: 14 residues. V was pared by 1 base and J by 0 bases, with 7 bases between. Germline V gives CDR1 LGHNA, CDR2 YNFKEQ. CDR3 in amino acids: CASSQGRPSYEQYF. The CDR3 DNA follows: TGTGCCAGCAGCCAAGGACGACCCTCCTACGAGCAGTACTTC.

This chain uses TRBV5-1 with TRBJ1-1; no definite D call. From germline, CDR1 is SGHRS and CDR2 YFSETQ. Trimming took 6 bases from V and 5 from J, leaving 14 bases between them. The CDR3 covers 13 residues. CDR3 coding DNA: TGCGCCAGCAACGGGAATGAGGGAACTGAAGCTTTCTTT. Its translation: CASNGNEGTEAFF. Full variable domain (missing parts from reference TRBV5-1 and TRBJ1-1): KAGVTQTPRYLIKTRGQQVTLSCSPISGHRSVSWYQQTPGQGLQFLFEYFSETQRNKGNFPGRFSGRQFSNSRSEMNVSTLELGDSALYLCASNGNEGTEAFFGQGTRLTVV.

The chain carries TRBV15 and TRBJ2-1; D remains ambiguous. Trimming cost V 0 bases and J 6 bases, with 9 bases left between them. The CDR3 is 14 amino acids. Germline V lookup: CDR1 LNHNV, CDR2 YYDKDF (reference sequence). CDR3 in DNA: TGTGCCACCAGCAGAGATCGGAGTGGCAATGAGCAGTTCTTC. Its translation: CATSRDRSGNEQFF.

The chain uses TRBV11-2 and TRBJ2-3, with a weak D call TRBD2 (6 bases). Trimming stripped 2 bases from V and 9 bases from J, with 9 bases between. Germline CDR1 and CDR2: SGHAT and FQNNGV. The CDR3 loop spans 12 amino acids. Here the CDR3 DNA reads TGTGCCAGCAGCTTATCACTAGCAACGCAGTATTTT. Amino acid sequence: CASSLSLATQYF.

This sequence joins TRBV19 and TRBJ1-3; TRBD1 is a possible D gene (5 bases). Germline values: CDR1 LNHDA, CDR2 SQIVND (reference sequence). V lost 6 bases to trimming and J lost 2 bases, with 11 bases between them. The CDR3 is 14 residues long. The DNA of the CDR3 is TGTGCCAGTAGAAAACAGGCGACTGGAAACACCATATATTTT. Amino acids: CASRKQATGNTIYF.

The V and J genes are TRBV4-1 and TRBJ2-6, with D uncertain. Trimming shortened V by 0 bases and J by 0 bases, and 6 bases separated the two germline ends. This CDR3 has 16 amino acids. The germline V gene encodes CDR1 MGHRA and CDR2 YSYEKL. This CDR3 reads CASSQDLGSGANVLTF. The CDR3 DNA reads TGCGCCAGCAGCCAAGATTTGGGCTCTGGGGCCAACGTCCTGACTTTC.

The J gene is TRBJ1-1, the V gene TRBV19; TRBD1 matches at 7 bases. Germline CDR1 is LNHDA and CDR2 is SQIVND (reference sequence). The CDR3 spans 14 residues. V was pared by 5 bases and J by 4 bases, with 7 bases of the junction left unmatched. DNA for the CDR3: TGTGCCAGTAGTGGAGACAGGGAGGGCACTGAAGCTTTCTTT. Translated: CASSGDREGTEAFF.

This chain connects TRBV3-1 (or the pseudogene TRBV3-2) to TRBJ1-1; D gene unclear. The germline V gene encodes CDR1 LGHDT and CDR2 YNNKEL (reference sequence). The V end lost 0 bases, the J end lost 5 bases, and 7 bases lay between the germline ends. The CDR3 has 13 amino acids. DNA of the CDR3: TGTGCCAGCAGCCAAGATCGGGTAACTGAAGCTTTCTTT. Protein product: CASSQDRVTEAFF.

This chain links TRBV3-1 (or the pseudogene TRBV3-2) with TRBJ2-5, with D tentatively TRBD1 (5 bases). The CDR3 is 14 residues long. V lost 1 base to trimming and J lost 5 bases, with 11 bases between them. Germline CDR1 reads LGHDT; CDR2 reads YNNKEL (reference sequence). In nucleotides, the CDR3 is TGTGCCAGCAGCCAAGGGGGCCACGGGGAGACCCAGTACTTC. It codes for CASSQGGHGETQYF.

The chain carries TRBV7-2 and TRBJ1-1; D not resolved. V lost 4 bases, J lost 4 bases, and 16 bases lay in between. Germline V CDR1 and CDR2: SGHTA, FQGNSA. The CDR3 loop spans 15 amino acids. The CDR3 nucleotides are TGTGCCAGCAGCTCGCGATCCGGGGAAGGCACTGAAGCTTTCTTT. It is translated as CASSSRSGEGTEAFF. Filled out from reference TRBV7-2 and TRBJ1-1, the complete variable domain reads GAGVSQSPSNKVTEKGKDVELRCDPISGHTALYWYRQSLGQGLEFLIYFQGNSAPDKSGLPSDRFSAERTGGSVSTLTIQRTQQEDSAVYLCASSSRSGEGTEAFFGQGTRLTVV.

This clone was picked up a small number of times. V gene TRBV5-8 combines with J gene TRBJ1-2; D uncertain. The CDR3 loop spans 13 amino acids. CDR1 and CDR2 (germline): SGHTS, YDEGEE. The ends were cut back, 2 bases at V and 8 bases at J, with 13 bases in the middle. The CDR3 DNA sequence: TGTGCCAGCAGCTTTAGCTACCCGGAGGGCTACACCTTC. This translates into CASSFSYPEGYTF.

J is TRBJ1-1 and V is TRBV9, with D unresolved. The germline V gene encodes CDR1 SGDLS and CDR2 YYNGEE. This CDR3 is built from 12 residues. Deletions cut 4 bases from V and 8 bases from J, with 12 bases between. The CDR3 DNA follows: TGTGCCAGCAGCAAGATGGTGGGGGAAGCTTTCTTT. This translates into CASSKMVGEAFF.

The chain carries TRBV27 and TRBJ2-5; 8 nucleotides agree with TRBD2. The germline CDR1 and CDR2 sequences are MNHEY and SMNVEV (reference sequence). CDR3 size: 16 residues. V shed 3 bases and J 2 bases; nucleotides not matched to a gene: 8. The CDR3 coding sequence is TGTGCCAGCAGTTTCTCAGCGGGGGATTTACAAGAGACCCAGTACTTC. Amino acids: CASSFSAGDLQETQYF.

Concerning this clone: Other DNA sequences in the same sample also yield this CDR3. The chain employs TRBV7-3 and TRBJ2-5; 8 bases map to TRBD2. J gave up 5 bases and V 6 bases, and 8 bases lay outside the gene matches. This CDR3 spans 14 amino acids. Germline-derived CDR1 and CDR2 are SGHTA and FQGTGA. CDR3 protein: CASSPGTSGETQYF. The DNA of the CDR3 is TGTGCCAGCAGTCCCGGGACTAGTGGGGAGACCCAGTACTTC. The full variable domain, completed using reference TRBV7-3 and TRBJ2-5, is GAGVSQTPSNKVTEKGKYVELRCDPISGHTALYWYRQSLGQGPEFLIYFQGTGAADDSGLPNDRFFAVRPEGSVSTLKIQRTERGDSAVYLCASSPGTSGETQYFGPGTRLLVL.

V is TRBV5-1 and J is TRBJ1-1, with D perhaps TRBD1 (6 bases). V dropped 4 bases and J dropped 7 bases, with 11 bases sitting between them. Germline V gene data show CDR1 as SGHRS and CDR2 as YFSETQ. The CDR3 loop spans 12 amino acids. CDR3 bases: TGCGCCAGCAGCCGGGGAGGGGGTGAAGCTTTCTTT. This sequence encodes CASSRGGGEAFF.

The chain couples TRBV25-1 to TRBJ1-4; D is unclear. Germline assignment: CDR1 MGHDK and CDR2 SYGVNS. The CDR3 runs to 16 residues. The V and J ends lost 2 bases and 0 bases respectively, with 10 bases between them. The CDR3 sequence: CASSEPRAATNEKLFF. For the CDR3, the DNA is TGTGCCAGCAGTGAACCGAGGGCTGCAACTAATGAAAAACTGTTTTTT.

This clone appeared once. The chain combines TRBV30 with TRBJ1-4; D gene ambiguous. V was trimmed by 1 base and J by 3 bases, leaving 6 bases between them. CDR1 and CDR2 (germline): GTSNPN, SVGIG (reference sequence). This CDR3 contains 13 residues. In DNA form, the CDR3 reads TGTGCCTGGAGTGGGCAGGCTAATGAAAAACTGTTTTTT. Amino acids: CAWSGQANEKLFF. Full variable domain (remainder filled in from reference TRBV30 and TRBJ1-4): SQTIHQWPATLVQPVGSPLSLECTVEGTSNPNLYWYRQAAGRGLQLLFYSVGIGQISSEVPQNLSASRPQDRQFILSSKKLLLSDSGFYLCAWSGQANEKLFFGSGTQLSVL.

This clone was observed a single time. V usage is TRBV3-1 (or the pseudogene TRBV3-2) and J usage is TRBJ1-5; TRBD1 matches at 9 bases. CDR3 length equals 15 residues. Germline CDR1 LGHDT, CDR2 YNNKEL (reference sequence). V lost 3 bases and J lost 5; bases outside the gene matches: 5. CDR3 sequence (DNA): TGTGCCAGCAGCCAGGATGGGACAGGGTATCAGCCCCAGCATTTT. Translation: CASSQDGTGYQPQHF.

CDR3 nucleotide sequence: TGCGCCAGCAGCTGGCAGGACAGCTACTCTGGAAACACCATATATTTT. Translation gives CASSWQDSYSGNTIYF. This sequence joins TRBV5-1 and TRBJ1-3; possibly TRBD1 for D (6 bases). The ends were cut back, 3 bases at V and 0 bases at J, with 13 bases in the middle. Germline V CDR1 and CDR2: SGHRS, YFSETQ. This CDR3 region has 16 residues.

This clone came up once. The chain employs TRBV3-1 (or the pseudogene TRBV3-2) and TRBJ2-1, with 7 bases fitting TRBD2. V lost 0 bases, J lost 9 bases, and 8 bases stayed unmatched. The CDR3 covers 15 residues. Germline values: CDR1 LGHDT, CDR2 YNNKEL (reference sequence). The CDR3 is CASSQDGGGVVEQFF. The CDR3 nucleotides read TGTGCCAGCAGCCAAGATGGGGGGGGAGTGGTTGAGCAGTTCTTC.

The V call is TRBV9, the J call TRBJ2-1, with TRBD2 matching over 7 bases. V shed 0 bases and J 6 bases; nucleotides not matched to a gene: 6. Germline CDR1 SGDLS, CDR2 YYNGEE. This CDR3 spans 15 amino acids. The CDR3 is CASSVGGSGLNEQFF. Written as DNA, the CDR3 is TGTGCCAGCAGCGTAGGGGGTAGCGGGCTCAATGAGCAGTTCTTC. Drawing the rest from reference TRBV9 and TRBJ2-1, the complete variable domain is DSGVTQTPKHLITATGQRVTLRCSPRSGDLSVYWYQQSLDQGLQFLIQYYNGEERAKGNILERFSAQQFPDLHSELNLSSLELGDSALYFCASSVGGSGLNEQFFGPGTRLTVL.

The gene calls are TRBV30 and TRBJ1-5; 8 bases align to TRBD1. CDR1 and CDR2 from the germline V gene are GTSNPN and SVGIG (reference sequence). This CDR3 region has 13 residues. V lost 8 bases and J lost 5; bases outside the gene matches: 8. CDR3: CAAAGQGDQPQHF. The CDR3 coding sequence is TGTGCCGCGGCAGGACAGGGCGATCAGCCCCAGCATTTT.

The chain combines TRBV5-5 with TRBJ2-7; no reliable D call. The CDR3 sequence is 14 residues long. Per the germline V gene, CDR1 is SGHKS and CDR2 is YYEKEE (reference sequence). V shed 4 bases and J shed 0 bases, with 11 bases lying between them. Here the CDR3 reads CASSQVISSYEQYF. Written as DNA, the CDR3 is TGTGCCAGCAGCCAAGTTATTAGCTCCTACGAGCAGTACTTC.

The V gene is TRBV19, the J gene TRBJ1-2, with TRBD1 matching 7 bases. The germline V gene encodes CDR1 LNHDA and CDR2 SQIVND (reference sequence). The ends lost 4 bases at V and 4 bases at J; junction bases unmatched: 9. The CDR3 spans 15 residues. The chain's CDR3 is CASSRSRQGGYGYTF. Written as DNA, the CDR3 is TGTGCCAGTAGTAGATCTCGACAGGGAGGCTATGGCTACACCTTC.

The chain is built from TRBV18 and TRBJ2-7; TRBD1 matches 11 bases. CDR3 length: 16 residues. The V gene end was trimmed by 3 bases and the J gene end by 5 bases; junction bases not matched to a gene: 9. Germline V CDR1 and CDR2: KGHSH, LQKENI. The CDR3 loop is CASSPLVPDRGHEQYF. The DNA for the CDR3 is TGTGCCAGCTCACCCCTTGTTCCGGACAGGGGGCACGAGCAGTACTTC.

The rearrangement uses TRBV4-1 and TRBJ1-2; D uncertain. V dropped 2 bases and J dropped 4 bases, with 11 bases sitting between them. Germline V gene lookup returns CDR1 MGHRA and CDR2 YSYEKL. The CDR3 consists of 14 residues. The CDR3, as DNA: TGCGCCAGCAGCCAACCAAGGGTGCCCTATGGCTACACCTTC. The encoded protein is CASSQPRVPYGYTF.

V usage is TRBV7-3 and J usage is TRBJ1-1, with 12 bases aligning to TRBD1. CDR3 size: 14 residues. Germline-derived CDR1 and CDR2 are SGHTA and FQGTGA. V was clipped by 5 bases and J by 10 bases; unmatched bases: 8. CDR3 sequence: CASSPTGTGGTAFF. The CDR3, as DNA: TGTGCCAGCAGCCCCACTGGGACAGGGGGCACAGCTTTCTTT.